The 18 T cell receptor beta chains listed next were all sequenced from one sample in a study of T-cell memory formation after mild COVID-19 listed by TCRdb under 2021. Library preparation was by 5' RACE. Sequenced on an Illumina NovaSeq 6000. TCRdb reran the public reads through fastp at Q25 and MiXCR, keeping productive beta chains. Every CDR3 protein is listed once, alongside the most common genes and DNA of its rows. A total of around 250,000 distinct CDR3 sequences appear in this sample, around 15% of them only once. The ten largest make up less than 30% of the sample. Source material: PBMCs or a T cell subset sorted from them (not recorded which). These receptors all stem from a man younger than 35 who had mild COVID-19 (a few samples of this study predate the infection). The sample titles of this study are shuffled in the database, so cell type and time point are left out; the donor was told from shared clones.

The chain recombines TRBV12-3 or TRBV12-4 with TRBJ1-1, with D possibly matching TRBD1 (5 bases). The CDR3 runs to 22 residues. The V gene lost 7 bases and the J gene lost 0 bases, with 36 bases spanning the gap. The CDR3 bases are TGTGCCAGCACCCTCCTGGCAGGGCGGTTTATGTGGTTGGGGGGACTGAACACTGAAGCTTTCTTT. Residues: CASTLLAGRFMWLGGLNTEAFF.

This clonotype was observed a handful of times. The chain uses TRBV20-1 and TRBJ1-1, with D possibly TRBD1 on 5 matching bases. CDR1 is DFQATT, CDR2 SNEGSKA, per germline (reference sequence). The CDR3 covers 14 residues. V was pared by 3 bases and J by 5 bases, with 16 bases between. The CDR3 DNA is TGCAGTGCTAGTGACGCCGCAGGGTTGACTGAAGCTTTCTTT. This translates into CSASDAAGLTEAFF.

The J gene is TRBJ2-7, the V gene TRBV6-2 or TRBV6-3; D might be TRBD2 (7 bases). V dropped 9 bases and J dropped 2 bases, with 26 bases sitting between them. Germline CDR1 and CDR2: MNHEY and SVGEGT. This CDR3 spans 17 amino acids. The DNA of the CDR3 is TGTGCCAGTATCCTAGCGGCCCCCGGGGGCGCGGCCTACGAGCAGTACTTC. Its translation is CASILAAPGGAAYEQYF.

This clonotype came up a few times. J is TRBJ2-3 and V is TRBV30, with 12 bases fitting TRBD2. Germline assignment: CDR1 GTSNPN and CDR2 SVGIG (reference sequence). This CDR3 spans 14 amino acids. J gave up 5 bases and V 4 bases, and 4 bases lay outside the gene matches. The CDR3 loop is CAWTSGGAVDTQYF. In DNA, the CDR3 is TGTGCCTGGACTAGCGGGGGGGCGGTAGATACGCAGTATTTT.

This clonotype was counted at least ten times. The chain links TRBV7-6 to TRBJ2-7, with D possibly matching TRBD1 (6 bases). This CDR3 spans 18 amino acids. V was trimmed by 4 bases and J by 4 bases, leaving 26 bases between them. Germline lookup yields CDR1 SGHVS and CDR2 FNYEAQ. The CDR3 DNA is TGTGCCAGCAGCTCTGGACAGTGGGGACCGGGGTCGTTGTACGAGCAGTACTTC. As protein: CASSSGQWGPGSLYEQYF.

This clonotype was detected only a few times. The chain couples TRBV28 to TRBJ2-1, with D tentatively TRBD2 (6 bases). Germline CDR1 is MDHEN and CDR2 is SYDVKM. Trimming stripped 11 bases from V and 7 bases from J, with 18 bases between. The CDR3 length is 13 residues. CDR3 residues: CAGRGTPGNEQFF. CDR3 bases: TGTGCCGGTCGCGGGACCCCTGGGAATGAGCAGTTCTTC.

The sample holds a few counts of this clonotype. The rearrangement uses TRBV29-1 and TRBJ2-5, with D perhaps TRBD1 or TRBD2 (5 bases each). Germline-derived CDR1 and CDR2 are SQVTM and ANQGSEA. This CDR3 contains 12 residues. The germline V and J ends were trimmed by 8 bases and 0 bases, with 10 bases remaining between them. CDR3 in DNA: TGCAGCATCCGGGGCAACCAAGAGACCCAGTACTTC. This codes for CSIRGNQETQYF. Full variable domain (missing parts from reference TRBV29-1 and TRBJ2-5): SAVISQKPSRDICQRGTSLTIQCQVDSQVTMMFWYRQQPGQSLTLIATANQGSEATYESGFVIDKFPISRPNLTFSTLTVSNMSPEDSSIYLCSIRGNQETQYFGPGTRLLVL.

The CDR3 DNA is TGTGCCAGCAGCTTAGCCGGATCGGGACCCCCCTACGAGCAGTACTTC. Its protein is CASSLAGSGPPYEQYF. The chain carries TRBV7-6 and TRBJ2-7; TRBD1 or TRBD2 may be the D gene (5 bases each). The V end lost 0 bases, the J end lost 2 bases, and 14 bases lay between the germline ends. The CDR3 sequence is 16 residues long. Per germline, CDR1 SGHVS and CDR2 FNYEAQ.

This clonotype has at least ten counts. V is TRBV3-2 and J is TRBJ1-3; TRBD1 is taken as the D call from the table, unchecked against the DNA. TRBV3-2 is assigned pseudogene status. CDR3 length: 16 residues. The CDR3 reads CASSQEGRGAENTIYF. CDR3 DNA sequence: TGTGCCAGCAGCCAAGAGGGTAGGGGCGCCGAAAACACCATATATTTT.

This clonotype was seen more than once but under ten times. The chain combines TRBV6-2 or TRBV6-3 with TRBJ1-2, with D possibly matching TRBD1 (6 bases). The CDR3 loop spans 17 amino acids. Germline V gives CDR1 MNHEY, CDR2 SVGEGT. Trimming removed 0 bases at V and 4 bases at J, with 18 bases between. CDR3 nucleotide sequence: TGTGCCAGCAGTTACTCCCCTTTACGACAGGACCGCTATGGCTACACCTTC. This translates into CASSYSPLRQDRYGYTF.

This clonotype occurred a few times. The CDR3 DNA follows: TGTGCCAGCAGCGTCAGCGGAGGGGGCTACAATGAGCAGTTCTTC. This gives the protein CASSVSGGGYNEQFF. This chain uses TRBV9 with TRBJ2-1, with D perhaps TRBD1 or TRBD2 (6 bases each). V lost 2 bases to trimming and J lost 3 bases, with 12 bases between them. Germline V gene lookup returns CDR1 SGDLS and CDR2 YYNGEE. The CDR3 sequence is 15 residues long.

This clonotype was seen ten or more times. The chain uses TRBV20-1 and TRBJ2-5; 8 bases map to TRBD1. Trimming cost V 0 bases and J 1 base; bases outside gene matches: 4. The CDR3 is 15 amino acids. Germline CDR1 reads DFQATT; CDR2 reads SNEGSKA (reference sequence). CDR3 DNA sequence: TGCAGTGCTAGAGACGGACAGGGTCTCCAAGAGACCCAGTACTTC. It encodes CSARDGQGLQETQYF.

The V call is TRBV6-5, the J call TRBJ1-2; maybe TRBD1 (6 bases). CDR3 size: 14 residues. V dropped 4 bases and J dropped 4 bases, with 13 bases sitting between them. CDR1 and CDR2 from the germline V gene are MNHEY and SVGAGI. The CDR3 region is CASSLRQEGYGYTF. The CDR3 DNA follows: TGTGCCAGCAGTTTAAGACAGGAGGGCTATGGCTACACCTTC.

The sample holds many counts of this clonotype. The chain's CDR3 is CAISESPSGAWNEQFF. The CDR3 region has the DNA TGTGCCATCAGTGAGTCCCCTAGCGGGGCATGGAATGAGCAGTTCTTC. V and J are TRBV10-3 and TRBJ2-1; TRBD2 aligns across 9 bases. Germline assignment: CDR1 ENHRY and CDR2 SYGVKD. V lost 0 bases and J lost 7; bases outside the gene matches: 7. The CDR3 has 16 residues.

This clonotype was counted ten times or more. CDR3 coding DNA: TGTGCCAGCAGCTCGCTAGCAGCGGGGGGGCCGAAAGATACGCAGTATTTT. Encoded protein: CASSSLAAGGPKDTQYF. The chain recombines TRBV6-5 with TRBJ2-3; 10 positions match TRBD2. The J segment lost 5 bases and the V segment lost 6 bases, leaving 14 bases of the junction unmatched. CDR1 MNHEY and CDR2 SVGAGI come from the germline V gene. CDR3 length equals 17 residues.

The rearrangement joins TRBV28 to TRBJ2-3, with D possibly being TRBD1 (6 bases). Between the trimmed V and J ends, which lost 1 base and 3 bases, there was a span of 17 bases. Germline V lookup: CDR1 MDHEN, CDR2 SYDVKM. The CDR3 totals 17 residues. CDR3 nucleotide sequence: TGTGCCAGCAGTTTATTGCAACAGGGAACCCATACAGATACGCAGTATTTT. This sequence encodes CASSLLQQGTHTDTQYF.

The V and J genes are TRBV5-1 and TRBJ2-2, with 10 bases lining up with TRBD1. The J segment lost 3 bases and the V segment lost 4 bases, leaving 6 bases of the junction unmatched. CDR1 is SGHRS and CDR2 is YFSETQ in the germline V gene. The CDR3 is 16 residues long. The chain's CDR3 is CASSDTGTGDTGELFF. The CDR3 bases are TGCGCCAGCAGCGATACAGGGACAGGGGACACCGGGGAGCTGTTTTTT.

The chain joins TRBV6-2 or TRBV6-3 to TRBJ2-7; perhaps TRBD2 as D (6 bases). The CDR3 loop spans 13 amino acids. The germline gives CDR1 MNHEY, CDR2 SVGEGT. V lost 9 bases and J lost 0, with 12 bases in between. The CDR3 loop reads CASFGGTSYEQYF. DNA for the CDR3: TGTGCCAGTTTCGGGGGTACCTCCTACGAGCAGTACTTC.